These 14 T cell receptor beta chains were all obtained from the same sample, sequenced in a study of shared clonotypes between healthy human individuals. Produced via immunoSEQ multiplex PCR; TCRdb's table is partial and in-frame only. The sample comprises 400,000 to 550,000 clones, 79% of which are singletons, and 9.5% to 15% rests with the top ten. The specimen was PBMCs. Every receptor here comes from a woman between 40 and 50 years old in good health. Some clones in this sample may be carry-over from other donors' samples.

The rearrangement links TRBV30 to TRBJ1-5; D remains ambiguous. The germline gives CDR1 GTSNPN, CDR2 SVGIG (reference sequence). The CDR3 has 16 amino acids. Trimming shortened V by 1 base and J by 2 bases, and 15 bases separated the two germline ends. CDR3 in amino acids: CAWSDGRSTGNQPQHF. CDR3 sequence (DNA): TGTGCCTGGAGTGACGGACGGTCGACTGGCAATCAGCCCCAGCATTTT.

The CDR3 DNA reads TGTGCCAGCAGCACCGGGACTAGCGGGAGGGCCGGGGAGCTGTTTTTT. Encoded protein: CASSTGTSGRAGELFF. The chain has TRBV7-3 and TRBJ2-2; 16 bases are a match to TRBD2. Germline lookup yields CDR1 SGHTA and CDR2 FQGTGA. The CDR3 consists of 16 residues. Trimming at V came to 5 bases and at J to 6 bases, leaving 3 bases not matched to a gene. Using reference TRBV7-3 and TRBJ2-2 for the parts outside the CDR3, the full variable domain is GAGVSQTPSNKVTEKGKYVELRCDPISGHTALYWYRQSLGQGPEFLIYFQGTGAADDSGLPNDRFFAVRPEGSVSTLKIQRTERGDSAVYLCASSTGTSGRAGELFFGEGSRLTVL.

V is TRBV6-5 and J is TRBJ2-1; 8 bases agree with TRBD2. The CDR3 is 15 residues long. V dropped 2 bases and J dropped 4; count of bases not matched to a gene: 4. Germline V gives CDR1 MNHEY, CDR2 SVGAGI. The CDR3 DNA sequence: TGTGCCAGCAGTTACCAGCCGGGAGGGTACAATGAGCAGTTCTTC. Translating it yields CASSYQPGGYNEQFF.

The chain has TRBV6-6 and TRBJ1-4, with no clear D. V shed 5 bases and J shed 5 bases, with 12 bases lying between them. The germline V gene encodes CDR1 MNHNY and CDR2 SVGAGI (reference sequence). This CDR3 has 14 amino acids. The CDR3: CASSPHAGNEKLFF. For the CDR3, the DNA is TGTGCCAGCAGTCCCCATGCGGGGAATGAAAAACTGTTTTTT.

The chain is built from TRBV29-1 and TRBJ2-5, with a tentative D call TRBD2 (5 bases). The CDR3 contains 12 residues. Germline assignment: CDR1 SQVTM and CDR2 ANQGSEA. V lost 4 bases, J lost 5 bases, and 11 bases lay in between. The CDR3 DNA sequence: TGCAGCGTTGCGGACTCGCAGGAGACCCAGTACTTC. Translating it yields CSVADSQETQYF.

CDR3 in amino acids: CASSNPRGYEQYF. DNA of the CDR3: TGTGCCAGTAGTAACCCTCGAGGCTACGAGCAGTACTTC. V is TRBV19 and J is TRBJ2-7; D unclear. Germline CDR1 and CDR2: LNHDA and SQIVND (reference sequence). V was cut by 4 bases and J by 3 bases, with 10 bases left in between. This CDR3 region has 13 residues.

This chain uses TRBV5-4 with TRBJ2-7; the D is unclear. CDR1 and CDR2 from the germline V gene are SGHNT and YYREEE (reference sequence). V was pared by 4 bases and J by 2 bases, with 16 bases between. The CDR3 spans 15 residues. The CDR3 region is CASSPGASRAYEQYF. CDR3 bases: TGTGCCAGCAGCCCCGGCGCCTCCCGAGCCTACGAGCAGTACTTC.

The chain recombines TRBV4-1 with TRBJ2-6; possibly TRBD2 for D (5 bases). The CDR3 contains 21 residues. Germline V gene lookup returns CDR1 MGHRA and CDR2 YSYEKL. V dropped 0 bases and J dropped 0 bases, with 21 bases sitting between them. This chain's CDR3 is CASSQDWRSVAGLSGANVLTF. For the CDR3, the DNA is TGCGCCAGCAGCCAAGATTGGCGTTCCGTTGCGGGTCTCTCTGGGGCCAACGTCCTGACTTTC.

The V and J genes are TRBV7-2 and TRBJ2-7, with TRBD2 matching over 9 bases. Trimming at V came to 0 bases and at J to 2 bases, leaving 8 bases not matched to a gene. CDR1 and CDR2 (germline): SGHTA, FQGNSA. This CDR3 region has 17 residues. CDR3 loop: CASSLAASGTPPYEQYF. The CDR3, as DNA: TGTGCCAGCAGCTTAGCCGCTAGCGGGACACCCCCCTACGAGCAGTACTTC.

V is TRBV2 and J is TRBJ1-1; D is uncertain. The CDR3 has 14 residues. The germline V gene encodes CDR1 SNHLY and CDR2 FYNNEI. Deletions cut 7 bases from V and 4 bases from J, with 16 bases between. The CDR3 bases are TGTGCCAGCACCACTCAAGGTCGTGGCACTGAAGCTTTCTTT. Translating gives CASTTQGRGTEAFF.

The chain combines TRBV7-9 with TRBJ1-5, with D possibly being TRBD1 (5 bases). Germline values: CDR1 SEHNR, CDR2 FQNEAQ (reference sequence). This CDR3 is 14 amino acids long. V dropped 6 bases and J dropped 7 bases, with 16 bases sitting between them. The CDR3 bases are TGTGCCAGCAGTAAACCGGGGCAGTGGCAGCCCCAGCATTTT. The encoded protein is CASSKPGQWQPQHF.

CDR3 coding DNA: TGTGCCAGCAGCTCAGGGAGGGCCTCCGTCTACGAGCAGTACTTC. This encodes CASSSGRASVYEQYF. The rearrangement links TRBV9 to TRBJ2-7; 7 nucleotides match TRBD2. Per the germline V gene, CDR1 is SGDLS and CDR2 is YYNGEE. With V trimmed by 4 bases and J by 3 bases, 10 bases remained unmatched. This CDR3 comprises 15 residues.

The chain recombines TRBV5-4 with TRBJ2-3; D gene unclear. V gave up 2 bases and J gave up 3 bases, with 7 bases separating them. Germline V CDR1 and CDR2: SGHNT, YYREEE (reference sequence). The CDR3 has 13 amino acids. The CDR3 DNA sequence: TGTGCCAGCAGCTTTTTTGGAACAGATACGCAGTATTTT. Residues: CASSFFGTDTQYF.

In the case of this clone: One end of the junction is discordant with germline, which a read error may explain. V gene TRBV2 combines with J gene TRBJ1-5; possible D gene TRBD1, 6 bases. CDR1 SNHLY and CDR2 FYNNEI come from the germline V gene. The CDR3 consists of 14 residues. CDR3 nucleotides: TGTGCCAGCAGTGGACAGGCCGAATATGGGCCCAAGCATTTT. It codes for CASSGQAEYGPKHF.